The present T cell receptor beta chain was sequenced within a study of control samples from healthy donors and cancer patients. Only in-frame clones appear in the TCRdb table, and some are missing; sequencing was by immunoSEQ multiplex PCR. The table lists approximately 120,000 clones, just over 90% of them singletons. The CDR3 runs to 13 residues. V was shortened by 6 bases and J by 5 bases, with 13 bases between the two germline ends. CDR1 is MNHEY and CDR2 is SVGAGI in the germline V gene. The sequence came from a human donor in good health. The donor label of this sample is uncertain. The sample comprised blood. This chain joins TRBV6-5 and TRBJ1-2; D is unresolved. The CDR3, as DNA: TGTGCCAGCAGCCCCGTCTCCGCATATGGCTACACCTTC. The encoded protein is CASSPVSAYGYTF.